This T cell receptor (beta chain) was identified during a study of T cells in Graves' hyperthyroidism and ophthalmopathy. The CDR3 length is 17 residues. Germline V gene sequence: CDR1 DFQATT, CDR2 SNEGSKA (reference sequence). The trim removed 3 bases at V and 6 bases at J, leaving 16 bases unmatched. There were TCR beta CDR3 regions amplified from RNA transcripts. First-round RT-PCR with HTBI primers amplified the TCR CDR3 region. Via MiXCR, TCRdb re-called the multiplex PCR reads, giving one row per CDR3 protein. In the table there are hundreds of thousands of distinct CDR3 sequences, around 13% of which are singletons. This clonotype was seen repeatedly, ten times or more.

V usage is TRBV20-1 and J usage is TRBJ2-3; 9 nucleotides match TRBD2. The TCR sequence derives from a woman aged 25 to 39 with Graves' hyperthyroidism. The sequenced sample consisted of blood. CDR3 protein: CSASRLLAGHPRDTQYF. The CDR3 DNA follows: TGCAGTGCTAGCCGGCTTCTAGCGGGGCACCCTAGGGATACGCAGTATTTT.